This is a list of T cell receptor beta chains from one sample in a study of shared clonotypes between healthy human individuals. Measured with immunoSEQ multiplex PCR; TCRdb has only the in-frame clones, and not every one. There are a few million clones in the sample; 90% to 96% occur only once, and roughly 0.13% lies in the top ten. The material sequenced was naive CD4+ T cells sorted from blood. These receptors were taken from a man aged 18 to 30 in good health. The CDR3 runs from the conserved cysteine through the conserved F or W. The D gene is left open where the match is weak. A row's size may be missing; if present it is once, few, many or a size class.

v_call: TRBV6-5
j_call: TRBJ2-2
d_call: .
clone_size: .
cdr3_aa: CASSYSPRGATGELFF
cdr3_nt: TGTGCCAGCAGTTACTCTCCCAGGGGGGCCACCGGGGAGCTGTTTTTT

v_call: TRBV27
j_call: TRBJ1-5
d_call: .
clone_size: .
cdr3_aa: CASSSGRKDQPQHF
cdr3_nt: TGTGCCAGCAGTTCGGGACGGAAAGATCAGCCCCAGCATTTT

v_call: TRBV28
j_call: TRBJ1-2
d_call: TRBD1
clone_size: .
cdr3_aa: CASSDGQGAGGYTF
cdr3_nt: TGTGCCAGCAGTGACGGACAGGGGGCGGGAGGCTACACCTTC

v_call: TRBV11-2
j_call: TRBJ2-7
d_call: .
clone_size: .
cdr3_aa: CASSPPVVSYEQYF
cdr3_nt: TGTGCCAGCAGCCCCCCCGTGGTATCCTACGAGCAGTACTTC

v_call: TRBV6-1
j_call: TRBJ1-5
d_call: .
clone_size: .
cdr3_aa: CASSVDYREGQPQHF
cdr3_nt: TGTGCCAGCAGCGTAGATTACAGGGAAGGTCAGCCCCAGCATTTT

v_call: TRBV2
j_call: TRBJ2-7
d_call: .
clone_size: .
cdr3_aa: CASSEIGQPGNNEQYF
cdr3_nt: TGTGCCAGCAGTGAAATCGGCCAGCCAGGGAACAACGAGCAGTACTTC

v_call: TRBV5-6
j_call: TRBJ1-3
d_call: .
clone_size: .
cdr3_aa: CASSFLTAGNTIYF
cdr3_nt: TGTGCCAGCAGCTTCTTGACAGCTGGAAACACCATATATTTT

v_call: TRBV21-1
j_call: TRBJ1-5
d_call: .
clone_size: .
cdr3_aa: CASSITGSSNQPQHF
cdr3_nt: TGTGCCAGCAGCATTACAGGGTCGAGCAATCAGCCCCAGCATTTT

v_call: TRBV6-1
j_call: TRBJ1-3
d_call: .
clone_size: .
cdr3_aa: CASSEIDTGNTIYF
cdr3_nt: TGTGCCAGCAGTGAAATCGACACTGGAAACACCATATATTTT

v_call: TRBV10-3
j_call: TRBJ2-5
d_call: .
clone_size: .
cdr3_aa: CASTPGPGETQYF
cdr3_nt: TGTGCCTCCACCCCGGGCCCCGGGGAGACCCAGTACTTC

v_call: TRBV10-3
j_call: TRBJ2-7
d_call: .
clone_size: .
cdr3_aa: CAINPGPTTYEQYF
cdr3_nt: TGTGCCATCAATCCCGGGCCAACAACCTACGAGCAGTACTTC

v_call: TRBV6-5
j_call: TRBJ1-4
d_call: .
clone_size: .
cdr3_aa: CASSPTTNEKLFF
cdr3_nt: TGTGCCAGCAGTCCTACAACTAATGAAAAACTGTTTTTT

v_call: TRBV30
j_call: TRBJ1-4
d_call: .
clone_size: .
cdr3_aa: CAWRRTAFNEKLFF
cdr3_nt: TGTGCCTGGAGGCGGACAGCCTTTAATGAAAAACTGTTTTTT

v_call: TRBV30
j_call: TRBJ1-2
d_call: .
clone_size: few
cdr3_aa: CAWIRAGVNYGYTF
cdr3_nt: TGTGCCTGGATAAGGGCAGGGGTGAACTATGGCTACACCTTC

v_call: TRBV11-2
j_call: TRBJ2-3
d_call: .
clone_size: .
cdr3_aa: CASSLGTSTDTQYF
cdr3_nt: TGTGCCAGCAGCTTAGGGACTAGCACAGATACGCAGTATTTT

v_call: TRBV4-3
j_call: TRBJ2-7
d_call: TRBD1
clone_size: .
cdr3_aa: CASSQELGTGIYEQYF
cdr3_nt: TGCGCCAGCAGCCAAGAACTAGGGACAGGGATCTACGAGCAGTACTTC

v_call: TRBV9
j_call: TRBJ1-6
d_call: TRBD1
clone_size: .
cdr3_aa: CASSAGQGAHSPLHF
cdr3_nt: TGTGCCAGCAGCGCTGGACAGGGGGCTCATTCACCCCTCCACTTT

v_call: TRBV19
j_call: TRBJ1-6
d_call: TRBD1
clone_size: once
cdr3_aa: CASGQGASNSPLHF
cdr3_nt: TGTGCCAGTGGACAGGGGGCTTCTAATTCACCCCTCCACTTT

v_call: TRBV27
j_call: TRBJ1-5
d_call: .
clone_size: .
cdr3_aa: CASSSLANQPQHF
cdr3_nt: TGTGCCAGCAGTTCATTGGCGAATCAGCCCCAGCATTTT

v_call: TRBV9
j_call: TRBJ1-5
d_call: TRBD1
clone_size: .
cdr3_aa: CASSVGTGINQPQHF
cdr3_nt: TGTGCCAGCAGCGTGGGGACAGGGATCAATCAGCCCCAGCATTTT

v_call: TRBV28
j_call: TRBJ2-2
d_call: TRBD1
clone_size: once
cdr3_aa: CASSHTGQGAGELFF
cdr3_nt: TGTGCCAGCAGTCACACGGGACAGGGGGCCGGGGAGCTGTTTTTT

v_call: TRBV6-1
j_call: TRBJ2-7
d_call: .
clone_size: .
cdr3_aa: CASSGGTGPYEQYF
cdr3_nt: TGTGCCAGCAGTGGGGGGACCGGGCCCTACGAGCAGTACTTC

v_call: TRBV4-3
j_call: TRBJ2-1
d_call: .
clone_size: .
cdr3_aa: CASSLEGVNNEQFF
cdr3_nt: TGCGCCAGCAGTCTAGAAGGGGTAAACAATGAGCAGTTCTTC

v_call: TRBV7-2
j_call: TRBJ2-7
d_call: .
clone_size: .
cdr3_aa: CASSLGVASAYEQYF
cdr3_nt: TGTGCCAGCAGCTTAGGGGTAGCCTCGGCCTACGAGCAGTACTTC

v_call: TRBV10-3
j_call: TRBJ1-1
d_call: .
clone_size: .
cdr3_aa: CAISLQGNTEAFF
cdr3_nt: TGTGCCATCAGTCTACAGGGGAACACTGAAGCTTTCTTT

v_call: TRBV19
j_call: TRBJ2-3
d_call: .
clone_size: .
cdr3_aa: CASSIHQGGYTQYF
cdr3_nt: TGTGCCAGTAGTATTCATCAGGGGGGATATACGCAGTATTTT

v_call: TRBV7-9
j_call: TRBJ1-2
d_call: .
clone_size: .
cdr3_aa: CASSPTWRGHGYTF
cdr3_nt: TGTGCCAGCAGCCCCACATGGAGGGGACATGGCTACACCTTC

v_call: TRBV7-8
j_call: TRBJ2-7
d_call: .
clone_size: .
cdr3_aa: CASSPTGLAYEQYF
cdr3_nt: TGTGCCAGCAGCCCCACCGGGCTCGCCTACGAGCAGTACTTC

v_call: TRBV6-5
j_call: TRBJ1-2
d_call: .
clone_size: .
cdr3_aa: CASSYRVDYGYTF
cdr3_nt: TGTGCCAGCAGTTACCGAGTAGACTATGGCTACACCTTC

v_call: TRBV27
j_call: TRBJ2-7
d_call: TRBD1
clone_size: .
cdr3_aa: CASSSTLYRDSSSYEQYF
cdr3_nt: TGTGCCAGCAGTTCCACCCTGTATCGGGACAGCAGCTCCTACGAGCAGTACTTC

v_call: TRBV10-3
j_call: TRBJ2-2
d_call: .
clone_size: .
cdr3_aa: CATTLGVSIAGELFF
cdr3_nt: TGTGCCACCACCCTAGGCGTATCTATAGCCGGGGAGCTGTTTTTT

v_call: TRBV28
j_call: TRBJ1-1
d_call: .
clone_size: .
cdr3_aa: CASSLLQGVGGDTEAFF
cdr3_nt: TGTGCCAGCAGTTTACTTCAGGGAGTCGGGGGCGACACTGAAGCTTTCTTT

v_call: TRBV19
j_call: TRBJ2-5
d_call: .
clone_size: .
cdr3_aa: CASSSTGETQYF
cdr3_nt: TGTGCCAGTAGTTCCACGGGGGAGACCCAGTACTTC

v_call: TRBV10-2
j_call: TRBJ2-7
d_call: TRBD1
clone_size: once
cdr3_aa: CASSSQGFYYEQYF
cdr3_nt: TGCGCCAGCAGTTCACAGGGGTTTTACTACGAGCAGTACTTC

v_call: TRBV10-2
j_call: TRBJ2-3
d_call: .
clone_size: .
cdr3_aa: CASSEYNPHRVVDTQYF
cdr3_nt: TGCGCCAGCAGTGAATACAACCCTCACAGGGTGGTGGATACGCAGTATTTT

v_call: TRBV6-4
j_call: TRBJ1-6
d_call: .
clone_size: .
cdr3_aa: CASSDSSFNSPLHF
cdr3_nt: TGTGCCAGCAGTGACTCCTCATTCAATTCACCCCTCCACTTT

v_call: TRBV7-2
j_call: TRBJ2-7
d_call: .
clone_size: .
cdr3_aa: CASSLQGLGEQYF
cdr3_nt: TGTGCCAGCAGCTTACAAGGGCTGGGCGAGCAGTACTTC

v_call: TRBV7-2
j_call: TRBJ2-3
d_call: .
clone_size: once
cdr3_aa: CASSLNRGGTDTQYF
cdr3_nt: TGTGCCAGCAGCTTAAACAGGGGAGGGACAGATACGCAGTATTTT

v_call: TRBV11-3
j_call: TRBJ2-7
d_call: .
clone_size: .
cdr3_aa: CASSLVGGYEQYF
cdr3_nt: TGTGCCAGCAGCTTAGTAGGGGGCTACGAGCAGTACTTC

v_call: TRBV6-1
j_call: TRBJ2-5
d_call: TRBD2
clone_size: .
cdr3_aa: CASRRLAGDTETQYF
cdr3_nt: TGTGCCAGCAGAAGACTAGCGGGAGATACAGAGACCCAGTACTTC

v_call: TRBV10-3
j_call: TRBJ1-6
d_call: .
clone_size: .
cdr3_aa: CANSPGENSPLHF
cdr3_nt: TGTGCCAACTCCCCGGGAGAAAATTCACCCCTCCACTTT

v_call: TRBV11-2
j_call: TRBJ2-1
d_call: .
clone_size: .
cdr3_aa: CASSPGWVDNEQFF
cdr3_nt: TGTGCCAGCAGCCCCGGCTGGGTGGACAATGAGCAGTTCTTC

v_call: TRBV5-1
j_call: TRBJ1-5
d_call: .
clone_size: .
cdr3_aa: CASSPGAFVSDSKNSNQPQHF
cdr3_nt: TGCGCCAGCAGCCCGGGGGCTTTTGTGAGCGACTCAAAAAATAGCAATCAGCCCCAGCATTTT

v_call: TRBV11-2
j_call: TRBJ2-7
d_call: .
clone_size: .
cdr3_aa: CASSPRRGLVSYEQYF
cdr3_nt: TGTGCCAGCAGCCCCCGGAGGGGGCTGGTATCCTACGAGCAGTACTTC

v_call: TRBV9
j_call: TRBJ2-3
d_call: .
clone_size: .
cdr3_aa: CASSVDSLSTDTQYF
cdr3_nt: TGTGCCAGCAGCGTAGACAGCTTGTCCACAGATACGCAGTATTTT

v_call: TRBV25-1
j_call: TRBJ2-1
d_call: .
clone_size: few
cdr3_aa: CASSERGDEQFF
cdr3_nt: TGTGCCAGCAGTGAAAGGGGGGATGAGCAGTTCTTC

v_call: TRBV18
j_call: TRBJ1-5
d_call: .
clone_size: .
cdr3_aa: CASSQGNQPQHF
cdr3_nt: TGTGCCAGCTCACAAGGCAATCAGCCCCAGCATTTT

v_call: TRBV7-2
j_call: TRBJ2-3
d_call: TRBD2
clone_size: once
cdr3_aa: CASSLGAGGRDTQYF
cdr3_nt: TGTGCCAGCAGCTTAGGAGCGGGAGGTAGAGATACGCAGTATTTT